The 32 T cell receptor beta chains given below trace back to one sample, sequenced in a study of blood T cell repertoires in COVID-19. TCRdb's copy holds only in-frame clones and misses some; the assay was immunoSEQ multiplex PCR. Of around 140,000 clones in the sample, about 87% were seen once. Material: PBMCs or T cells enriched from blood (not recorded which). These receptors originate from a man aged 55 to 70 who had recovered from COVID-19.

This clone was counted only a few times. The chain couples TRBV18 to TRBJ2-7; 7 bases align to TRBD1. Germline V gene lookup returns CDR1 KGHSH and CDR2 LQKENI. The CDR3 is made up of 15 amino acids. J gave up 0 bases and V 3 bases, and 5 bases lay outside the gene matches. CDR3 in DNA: TGTGCCAGCTCACCGGGACAGCAAGGCTCCTACGAGCAGTACTTC. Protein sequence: CASSPGQQGSYEQYF.

CDR3 amino acids: CASSFRGTGGANGELFF. The DNA of the CDR3 is TGTGCCAGCAGCTTCAGGGGGACAGGGGGCGCAAACGGGGAGCTGTTTTTT. The chain couples TRBV7-2 to TRBJ2-2; 12 bases are a match to TRBD1. The CDR3 runs to 17 residues. Looked up from germline, CDR1 is SGHTA and CDR2 is FQGNSA. V lost 3 bases to trimming and J lost 7 bases; unmatched junction nucleotides: 9.

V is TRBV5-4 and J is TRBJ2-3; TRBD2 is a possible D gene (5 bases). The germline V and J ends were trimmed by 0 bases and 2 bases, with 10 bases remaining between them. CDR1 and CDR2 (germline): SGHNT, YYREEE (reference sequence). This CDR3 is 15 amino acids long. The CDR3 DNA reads TGTGCCAGCAGCTTGGCCGGGCGGGCCACAGATACGCAGTATTTT. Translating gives CASSLAGRATDTQYF.

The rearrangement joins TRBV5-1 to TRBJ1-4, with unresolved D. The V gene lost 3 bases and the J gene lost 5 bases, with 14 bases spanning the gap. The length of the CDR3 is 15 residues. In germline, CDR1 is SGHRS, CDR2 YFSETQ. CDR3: CASSSLPDSNEKLFF. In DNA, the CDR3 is TGCGCCAGCAGCTCCCTGCCAGACTCAAATGAAAAACTGTTTTTT.

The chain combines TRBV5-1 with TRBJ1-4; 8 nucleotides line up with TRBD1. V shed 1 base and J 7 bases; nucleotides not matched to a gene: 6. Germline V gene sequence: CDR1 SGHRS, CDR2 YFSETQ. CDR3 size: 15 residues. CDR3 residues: CASSLLQGAGEKLFF. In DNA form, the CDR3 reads TGCGCCAGCAGCTTGCTCCAGGGGGCAGGTGAAAAACTGTTTTTT. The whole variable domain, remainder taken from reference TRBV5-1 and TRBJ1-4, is KAGVTQTPRYLIKTRGQQVTLSCSPISGHRSVSWYQQTPGQGLQFLFEYFSETQRNKGNFPGRFSGRQFSNSRSEMNVSTLELGDSALYLCASSLLQGAGEKLFFGSGTQLSVL.

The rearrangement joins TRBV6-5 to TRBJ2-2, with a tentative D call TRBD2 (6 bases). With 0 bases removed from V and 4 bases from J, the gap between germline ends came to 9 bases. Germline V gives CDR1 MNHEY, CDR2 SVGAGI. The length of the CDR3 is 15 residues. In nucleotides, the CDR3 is TGTGCCAGCAGTTACTCGTGGAGGGGCACCGGGGAGCTGTTTTTT. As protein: CASSYSWRGTGELFF.

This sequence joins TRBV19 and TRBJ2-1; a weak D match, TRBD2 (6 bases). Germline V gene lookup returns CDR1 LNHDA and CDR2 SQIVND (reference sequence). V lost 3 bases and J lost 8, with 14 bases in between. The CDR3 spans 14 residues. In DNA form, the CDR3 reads TGTGCCAGTAGTATCGGTGGCGGGATGGATGAGCAGTTCTTC. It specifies CASSIGGGMDEQFF.

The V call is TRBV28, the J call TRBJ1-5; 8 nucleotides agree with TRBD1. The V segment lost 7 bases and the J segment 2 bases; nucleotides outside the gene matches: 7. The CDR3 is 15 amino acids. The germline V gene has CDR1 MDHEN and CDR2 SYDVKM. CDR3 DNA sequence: TGTGCCAGCAATCCCGGACAGGGCGGCAATCAGCCCCAGCATTTT. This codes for CASNPGQGGNQPQHF.

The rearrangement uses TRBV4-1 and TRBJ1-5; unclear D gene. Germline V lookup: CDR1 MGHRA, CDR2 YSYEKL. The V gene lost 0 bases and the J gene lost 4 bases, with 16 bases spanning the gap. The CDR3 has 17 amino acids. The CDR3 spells CASSQDKGGDVNQPQHF. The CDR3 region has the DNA TGCGCCAGCAGCCAAGATAAAGGAGGCGACGTAAATCAGCCCCAGCATTTT.

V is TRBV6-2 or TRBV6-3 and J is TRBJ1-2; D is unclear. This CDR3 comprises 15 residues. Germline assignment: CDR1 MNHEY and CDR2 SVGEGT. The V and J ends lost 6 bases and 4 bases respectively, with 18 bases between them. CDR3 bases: TGTGCCAGCAGCCCACCGGGTGCCCATGGCTATGGCTACACCTTC. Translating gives CASSPPGAHGYGYTF.

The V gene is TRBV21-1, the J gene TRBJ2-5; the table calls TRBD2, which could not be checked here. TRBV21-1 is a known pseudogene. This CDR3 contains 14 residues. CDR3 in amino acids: CASSIREPQETQYF. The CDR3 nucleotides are TGTGCCAGCAGCATCCGGGAACCCCAAGAGACCCAGTACTTC.

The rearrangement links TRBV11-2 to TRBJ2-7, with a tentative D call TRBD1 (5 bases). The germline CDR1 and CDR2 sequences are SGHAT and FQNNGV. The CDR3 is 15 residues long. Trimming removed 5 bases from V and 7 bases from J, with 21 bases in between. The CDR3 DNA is TGTGCCAGCAGCCTCCCAGGGCTTCCCCGAAGGGAGCAGTACTTC. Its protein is CASSLPGLPRREQYF.

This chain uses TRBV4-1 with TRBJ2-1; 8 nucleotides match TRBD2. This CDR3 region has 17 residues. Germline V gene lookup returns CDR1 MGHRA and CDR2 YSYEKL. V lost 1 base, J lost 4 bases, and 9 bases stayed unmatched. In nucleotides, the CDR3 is TGCGCCAGCAGCCAAGTGGCTACTAGCGGACCGTACAATGAGCAGTTCTTC. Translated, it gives CASSQVATSGPYNEQFF.

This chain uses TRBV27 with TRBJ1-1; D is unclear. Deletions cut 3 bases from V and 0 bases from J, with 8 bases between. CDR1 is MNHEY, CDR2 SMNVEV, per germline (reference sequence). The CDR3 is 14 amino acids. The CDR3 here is CASSFAGMNTEAFF. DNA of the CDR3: TGTGCCAGCAGTTTTGCAGGTATGAACACTGAAGCTTTCTTT.

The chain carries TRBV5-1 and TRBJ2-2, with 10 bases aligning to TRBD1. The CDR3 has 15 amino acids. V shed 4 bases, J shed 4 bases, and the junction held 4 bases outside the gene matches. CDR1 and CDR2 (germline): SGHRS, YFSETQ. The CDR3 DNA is TGCGCCAGCAGCCTAGGGACAGGGGCCACCGGGGAGCTGTTTTTT. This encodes CASSLGTGATGELFF. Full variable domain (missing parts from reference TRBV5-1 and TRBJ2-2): KAGVTQTPRYLIKTRGQQVTLSCSPISGHRSVSWYQQTPGQGLQFLFEYFSETQRNKGNFPGRFSGRQFSNSRSEMNVSTLELGDSALYLCASSLGTGATGELFFGEGSRLTVL.

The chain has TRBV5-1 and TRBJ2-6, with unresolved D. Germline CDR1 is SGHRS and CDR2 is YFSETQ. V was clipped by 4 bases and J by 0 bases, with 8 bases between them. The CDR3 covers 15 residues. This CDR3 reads CASSLVHSGANVLTF. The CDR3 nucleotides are TGCGCCAGCAGCCTAGTACACTCTGGGGCCAACGTCCTGACTTTC.

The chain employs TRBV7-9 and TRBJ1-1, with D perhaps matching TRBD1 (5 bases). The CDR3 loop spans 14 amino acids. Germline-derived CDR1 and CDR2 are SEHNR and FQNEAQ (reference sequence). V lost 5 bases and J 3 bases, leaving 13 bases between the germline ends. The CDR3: CASSPSGRDTEAFF. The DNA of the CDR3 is TGTGCCAGCAGCCCTTCAGGGAGGGACACTGAAGCTTTCTTT.

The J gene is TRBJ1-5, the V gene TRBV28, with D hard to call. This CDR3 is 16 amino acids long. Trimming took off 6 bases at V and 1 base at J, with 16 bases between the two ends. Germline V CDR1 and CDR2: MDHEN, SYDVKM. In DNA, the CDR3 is TGTGCCAGCAGGTCACCCCTCCGAGGGAGCAATCAGCCCCAGCATTTT. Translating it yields CASRSPLRGSNQPQHF.

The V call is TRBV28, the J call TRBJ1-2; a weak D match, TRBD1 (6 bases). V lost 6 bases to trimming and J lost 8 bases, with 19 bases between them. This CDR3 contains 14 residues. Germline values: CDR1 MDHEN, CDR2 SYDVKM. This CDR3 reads CASSPDSGKGGYTF. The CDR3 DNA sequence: TGTGCCAGCAGCCCGGACAGTGGGAAAGGAGGCTACACCTTC.

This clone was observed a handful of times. The CDR3, as DNA: TGTGCCACCAGTGGACCCGGGACAGGGGGCTTGGAGACCCAGTACTTC. Its protein product is CATSGPGTGGLETQYF. This chain connects TRBV24-1 to TRBJ2-5; TRBD1 matches at 12 bases. Trimming at V came to 5 bases and at J to 5 bases, leaving 8 bases not matched to a gene. The germline gives CDR1 KGHDR, CDR2 SFDVKD. This CDR3 is 16 amino acids long.

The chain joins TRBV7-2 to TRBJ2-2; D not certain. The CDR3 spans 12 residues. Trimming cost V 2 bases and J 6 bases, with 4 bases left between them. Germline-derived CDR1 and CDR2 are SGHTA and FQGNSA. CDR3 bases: TGTGCCAGCAGCTTACCCGCCGGGGAGCTGTTTTTT. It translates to CASSLPAGELFF.

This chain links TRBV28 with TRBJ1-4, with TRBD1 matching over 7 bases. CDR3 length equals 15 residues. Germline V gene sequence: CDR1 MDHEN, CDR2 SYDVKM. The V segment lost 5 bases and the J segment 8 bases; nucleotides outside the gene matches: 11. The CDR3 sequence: CASSPLARGREKLFF. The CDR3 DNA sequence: TGTGCCAGCAGTCCCCTGGCGAGGGGGCGGGAAAAACTGTTTTTT. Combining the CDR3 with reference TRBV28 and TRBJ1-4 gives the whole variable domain DVKVTQSSRYLVKRTGEKVFLECVQDMDHENMFWYRQDPGLGLRLIYFSYDVKMKEKGDIPEGYSVSREKKERFSLILESASTNQTSMYLCASSPLARGREKLFFGSGTQLSVL.

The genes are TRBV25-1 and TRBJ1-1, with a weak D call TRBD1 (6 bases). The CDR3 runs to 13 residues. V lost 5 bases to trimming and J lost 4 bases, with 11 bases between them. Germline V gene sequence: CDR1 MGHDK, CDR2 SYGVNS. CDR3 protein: CASSRGGGTEAFF. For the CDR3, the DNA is TGTGCCAGCAGTAGGGGAGGGGGCACTGAAGCTTTCTTT.

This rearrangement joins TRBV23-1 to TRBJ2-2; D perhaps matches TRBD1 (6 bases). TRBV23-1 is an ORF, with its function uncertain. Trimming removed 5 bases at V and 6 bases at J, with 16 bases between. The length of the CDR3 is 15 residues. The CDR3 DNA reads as TGCGCCAGCAGTTTGAGACAGGTAATCTCCGGGGAGCTGTTTTTT. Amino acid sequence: CASSLRQVISGELFF.

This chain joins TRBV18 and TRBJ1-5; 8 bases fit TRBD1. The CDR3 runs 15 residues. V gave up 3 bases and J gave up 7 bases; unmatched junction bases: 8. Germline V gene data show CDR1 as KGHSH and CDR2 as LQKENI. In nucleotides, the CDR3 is TGTGCCAGCTCACCTTATACAGGGGGGGGACAGCCCCAGCATTTT. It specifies CASSPYTGGGQPQHF.

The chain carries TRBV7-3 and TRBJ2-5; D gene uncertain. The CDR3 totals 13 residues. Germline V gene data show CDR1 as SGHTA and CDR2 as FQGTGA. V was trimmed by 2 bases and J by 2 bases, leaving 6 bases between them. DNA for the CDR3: TGTGCCAGCAGCTTAGAGTTACAAGAGACCCAGTACTTC. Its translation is CASSLELQETQYF.

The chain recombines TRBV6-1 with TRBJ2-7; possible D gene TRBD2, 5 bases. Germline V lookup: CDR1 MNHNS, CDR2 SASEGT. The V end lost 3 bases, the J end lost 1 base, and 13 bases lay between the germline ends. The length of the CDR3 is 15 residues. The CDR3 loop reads CASSDRGFGSYEQYF. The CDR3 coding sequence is TGTGCCAGCAGTGACCGGGGTTTCGGGTCCTACGAGCAGTACTTC.

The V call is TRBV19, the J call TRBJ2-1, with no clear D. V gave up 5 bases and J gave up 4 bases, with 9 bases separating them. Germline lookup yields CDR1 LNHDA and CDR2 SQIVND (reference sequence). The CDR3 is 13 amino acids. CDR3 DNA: TGTGCCAGTAGTTGGCAGTTTTACAATGAGCAGTTCTTC. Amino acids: CASSWQFYNEQFF.

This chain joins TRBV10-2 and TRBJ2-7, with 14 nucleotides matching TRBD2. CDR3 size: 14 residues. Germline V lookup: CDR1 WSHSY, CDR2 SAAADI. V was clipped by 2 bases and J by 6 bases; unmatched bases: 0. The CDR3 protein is CASSEGLAGGEQYF. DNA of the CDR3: TGCGCCAGCAGTGAGGGACTAGCGGGGGGCGAGCAGTACTTC.

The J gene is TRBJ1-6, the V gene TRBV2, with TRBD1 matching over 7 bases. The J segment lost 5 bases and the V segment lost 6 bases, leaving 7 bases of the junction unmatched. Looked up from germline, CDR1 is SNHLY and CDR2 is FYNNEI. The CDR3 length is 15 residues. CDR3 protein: CASRPTGFHNSPLHF. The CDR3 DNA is TGTGCCAGCAGGCCGACAGGGTTTCATAATTCACCCCTCCACTTT.

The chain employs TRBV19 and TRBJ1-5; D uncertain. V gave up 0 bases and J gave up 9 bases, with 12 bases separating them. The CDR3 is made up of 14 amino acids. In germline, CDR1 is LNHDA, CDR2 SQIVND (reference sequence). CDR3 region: CASSIEGDFLPQHF. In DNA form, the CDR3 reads TGTGCCAGTAGTATAGAGGGAGACTTTCTGCCCCAGCATTTT.

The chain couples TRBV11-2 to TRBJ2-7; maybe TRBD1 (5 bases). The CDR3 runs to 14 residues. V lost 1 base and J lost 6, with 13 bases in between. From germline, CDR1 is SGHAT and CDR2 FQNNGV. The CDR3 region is CASSLGMGRGEQYF. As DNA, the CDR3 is TGTGCCAGCAGCTTAGGAATGGGAAGGGGCGAGCAGTACTTC.